These 30 T cell receptor beta chains originate from one sample sequenced in a study of shared clonotypes between healthy human individuals. TCRdb's table, derived via immunoSEQ multiplex PCR, lists solely in-frame clones and lacks some. This sample has more than 1,200,000 clones, with approximately 98.5% found just once. Sequencing was done on a sample of naive CD4+ T cells sorted from blood. Subset given: CD45RA+ positively selected. The receptors here all came from a man aged 25 to 45 in good health.

The gene calls are TRBV10-2 and TRBJ1-1; D unresolved. The V gene lost 8 bases and the J gene lost 1 base, with 2 bases spanning the gap. The CDR3 consists of 10 residues. The germline CDR1 and CDR2 sequences are WSHSY and SAAADI. CDR3 loop: CASGNTEAFF. The CDR3, as DNA: TGCGCCAGCGGGAACACTGAAGCTTTCTTT.

V usage is TRBV5-4 and J usage is TRBJ2-3; 11 bases fit TRBD2. This CDR3 contains 16 residues. Germline V gene lookup returns CDR1 SGHNT and CDR2 YYREEE (reference sequence). V was pared by 3 bases and J by 1 base, with 4 bases of the junction left unmatched. CDR3 nucleotides: TGTGCCAGCAGCTCCCAACTAGCGGGAGGCACAGATACGCAGTATTTT. It translates to CASSSQLAGGTDTQYF.

The rearrangement links TRBV18 to TRBJ1-2; D may be TRBD1 (6 bases). Germline loops: CDR1 KGHSH, CDR2 LQKENI. The CDR3 loop spans 14 amino acids. Trimming removed 0 bases from V and 3 bases from J, with 8 bases in between. The CDR3 here is CASSPPAGDYGYTF. The DNA for the CDR3 is TGTGCCAGCTCACCACCGGCAGGGGACTATGGCTACACCTTC.

The V and J genes are TRBV11-3 and TRBJ2-2, with D possibly TRBD2 on 6 matching bases. Trimming left V 5 bases short and J 9 bases short, with 13 bases between. CDR3 length: 13 amino acids. Per germline, CDR1 SGHNT and CDR2 YENEEA. The CDR3 sequence is CASSPTSLWELFF. Here the CDR3 DNA reads TGTGCCAGCAGCCCTACTAGCCTCTGGGAGCTGTTTTTT.

This chain connects TRBV18 to TRBJ1-1; 8 bases align to TRBD1. The CDR3 extends over 15 amino acids. V lost 3 bases, J lost 1 base, and 4 bases stayed unmatched. Germline CDR1 KGHSH, CDR2 LQKENI. The DNA of the CDR3 is TGTGCCAGCTCACCCTCAGGGGGCCCGAACACTGAAGCTTTCTTT. It encodes CASSPSGGPNTEAFF.

V is TRBV12-5 and J is TRBJ2-1; D is undetermined. Germline V gene sequence: CDR1 LGHNT, CDR2 FRNRAP. The CDR3 contains 12 residues. Trimming removed 1 base at V and 10 bases at J, with 8 bases between. The CDR3 DNA is TGTGCTAGTGGTTTGGGCGTAGGGGAGCAGTTCTTC. Its protein is CASGLGVGEQFF.

The V and J genes are TRBV5-1 and TRBJ2-5, with TRBD2 matching 11 bases. CDR1 SGHRS and CDR2 YFSETQ come from the germline V gene. The J segment lost 4 bases and the V segment lost 4 bases, leaving 9 bases of the junction unmatched. This CDR3 is 16 amino acids long. CDR3 nucleotides: TGCGCCAGCAGCCCCCAGACTAGCGGGGCGGGAGAGACCCAGTACTTC. Amino acid sequence: CASSPQTSGAGETQYF.

V gene TRBV27 combines with J gene TRBJ1-2, with 9 nucleotides matching TRBD1. CDR1 and CDR2 (germline): MNHEY, SMNVEV (reference sequence). V lost 5 bases to trimming and J lost 5 bases; unmatched junction nucleotides: 9. The CDR3 is made up of 15 amino acids. CDR3 sequence reads: CASSQQGARQYGYTF. CDR3 sequence (DNA): TGTGCCAGCAGTCAACAGGGGGCGCGTCAGTATGGCTACACCTTC.

The V gene is TRBV28, the J gene TRBJ2-3; 11 nucleotides line up with TRBD2. CDR1 and CDR2 (germline): MDHEN, SYDVKM. The CDR3 is 17 amino acids. V lost 4 bases, J lost 0 bases, and 6 bases stayed unmatched. The CDR3 sequence is CASSSGLAESSTDTQYF. The CDR3 DNA reads as TGTGCCAGCAGTTCGGGACTAGCGGAGTCTAGCACAGATACGCAGTATTTT.

The rearrangement joins TRBV10-1 to TRBJ1-2; D gene ambiguous. Per germline, CDR1 WNHNN and CDR2 SYGVQD (reference sequence). V shed 1 base and J shed 4 bases, with 7 bases lying between them. The CDR3 length is 13 residues. CDR3 sequence reads: CASSEYRGYGYTF. The CDR3 coding sequence is TGCGCCAGCAGTGAGTACCGGGGCTATGGCTACACCTTC.

V and J are TRBV10-3 and TRBJ2-1; 13 nucleotides agree with TRBD2. This CDR3 spans 16 amino acids. CDR1 and CDR2 (germline): ENHRY, SYGVKD. J lost 7 bases, V lost 3 bases, and 6 bases had no gene match. The chain's CDR3 is CAISDRTSGRNNEQFF. The CDR3 bases are TGTGCCATCAGTGACCGGACTAGCGGGAGAAATAATGAGCAGTTCTTC.

V is TRBV5-4 and J is TRBJ2-7; the D gene could be TRBD1 or TRBD2 (6 bases each). The CDR3 is made up of 14 amino acids. Trimming left V 1 base short and J 7 bases short, with 15 bases between. CDR1 and CDR2 from the germline V gene are SGHNT and YYREEE (reference sequence). The CDR3 loop is CASSLRGDSMEQYF. The CDR3 nucleotides are TGTGCCAGCAGCTTGAGGGGGGATAGTATGGAGCAGTACTTC. The full variable domain, in which reference TRBV5-4 and TRBJ2-7 provide the parts outside the CDR3, is ETGVTQSPTHLIKTRGQQVTLRCSSQSGHNTVSWYQQALGQGPQFIFQYYREEENGRGNFPPRFSGLQFPNYSSELNVNALELDDSALYLCASSLRGDSMEQYFGPGTRLTVT.

The V call is TRBV6-6, the J call TRBJ2-1; 8 nucleotides line up with TRBD2. CDR1 is MNHNY, CDR2 SVGAGI, per germline (reference sequence). This CDR3 contains 16 residues. J lost 3 bases, V lost 6 bases, and 10 bases had no gene match. The CDR3 loop reads CASRNGGGKDYNEQFF. The CDR3 DNA reads TGTGCCAGCAGAAACGGGGGGGGAAAAGACTACAATGAGCAGTTCTTC.

J is TRBJ2-2 and V is TRBV4-3; no clear D gene. Germline CDR1 is LGHNA and CDR2 is YSLEER. The CDR3 length is 14 residues. The V end lost 1 base, the J end lost 6 bases, and 9 bases lay between the germline ends. CDR3 sequence: CASSQGLYPGELFF. CDR3 DNA: TGCGCCAGCAGCCAAGGACTTTATCCCGGGGAGCTGTTTTTT.

The chain joins TRBV5-4 to TRBJ2-1; D possibly corresponds to TRBD2 (5 bases). This CDR3 is built from 12 residues. V lost 2 bases to trimming and J lost 8 bases, with 8 bases between them. Germline assignment: CDR1 SGHNT and CDR2 YYREEE (reference sequence). This CDR3 is CASSFRRDEQFF. The CDR3 DNA reads as TGTGCCAGCAGCTTTAGGCGGGATGAGCAGTTCTTC.

The J gene is TRBJ2-7, the V gene TRBV6-1, with D uncertain. This CDR3 contains 14 residues. Trimming took off 2 bases at V and 7 bases at J, with 15 bases between the two ends. CDR1 is MNHNS, CDR2 SASEGT, per germline. The DNA for the CDR3 is TGTGCCAGCAGTGAATTAGCCATCCGCTGGGAGCAGTACTTC. Residues: CASSELAIRWEQYF.

CDR3 bases: TGCAGCGTTGTCGCCCTACTAGCGGACAATTACAATGAGCAGTTCTTC. Its translation: CSVVALLADNYNEQFF. The rearrangement uses TRBV29-1 and TRBJ2-1; 8 bases are a match to TRBD2. With V trimmed by 4 bases and J by 4 bases, 12 bases remained unmatched. The CDR3 extends over 16 amino acids. Per the germline V gene, CDR1 is SQVTM and CDR2 is ANQGSEA.

The V call is TRBV13, the J call TRBJ2-1, with D uncertain. With 1 base removed from V and 6 bases from J, the gap between germline ends came to 13 bases. The CDR3 is 15 residues long. Germline values: CDR1 PRHDT, CDR2 FYEKMQ (reference sequence). The CDR3 sequence: CASSLVASPGNEQFF. CDR3 DNA: TGTGCCAGCAGCTTAGTCGCCAGTCCCGGCAATGAGCAGTTCTTC. Combining the CDR3 with reference TRBV13 and TRBJ2-1 gives the whole variable domain AAGVIQSPRHLIKEKRETATLKCYPIPRHDTVYWYQQGPGQDPQFLISFYEKMQSDKGSIPDRFSAQQFSDYHSELNMSSLELGDSALYFCASSLVASPGNEQFFGPGTRLTVL.

The chain is built from TRBV6-1 and TRBJ2-7; D unclear. Trimming left V 0 bases short and J 2 bases short, with 5 bases between. This CDR3 has 13 amino acids. Germline V lookup: CDR1 MNHNS, CDR2 SASEGT. Here the CDR3 DNA reads TGTGCCAGCAGTGAAGCGAAACCCTACGAGCAGTACTTC. Residues: CASSEAKPYEQYF.

J is TRBJ2-7 and V is TRBV5-8; D uncertain. The germline V gene has CDR1 SGHTS and CDR2 YDEGEE. V was cut by 0 bases and J by 4 bases, with 14 bases left in between. The CDR3 contains 15 residues. CDR3 coding DNA: TGTGCCAGCAGCTTGGCCCTGTTTAGGGTATACGAGCAGTACTTC. This gives the protein CASSLALFRVYEQYF.

This sequence joins TRBV5-1 and TRBJ2-1, with TRBD2 identical over 13 bases. The CDR3 length is 16 residues. V lost 4 bases and J lost 9; bases outside the gene matches: 10. CDR1 SGHRS and CDR2 YFSETQ come from the germline V gene. CDR3 in amino acids: CASSPRTSGSNGEQFF. For the CDR3, the DNA is TGCGCCAGCAGCCCCCGGACTAGCGGGAGTAACGGTGAGCAGTTCTTC.

This chain joins TRBV4-2 and TRBJ2-3; TRBD1 matches 12 bases. Germline-derived CDR1 and CDR2 are LGHNA and YNFKEQ. V lost 4 bases and J lost 4; bases outside the gene matches: 9. The CDR3 loop spans 17 amino acids. CDR3 bases: TGTGCCAGCAGCCTTAGGGACAGGGGGCGAGAGCCAGATACGCAGTATTTT. This codes for CASSLRDRGREPDTQYF.

Points on this clone: Other DNA sequences in this specimen translate into the identical CDR3. V gene TRBV5-1 combines with J gene TRBJ2-3, with D possibly TRBD2 on 6 matching bases. The CDR3 covers 13 residues. The germline gives CDR1 SGHRS, CDR2 YFSETQ. Trimming removed 3 bases from V and 2 bases from J, with 7 bases in between. CDR3 in amino acids: CASSSGDTDTQYF. CDR3 coding DNA: TGCGCCAGCAGCTCGGGGGACACAGATACGCAGTATTTT.

The CDR3, as DNA: TGTGCCAGCAACAGGGGGCACGACGAGCAGTACTTC. Translation gives CASNRGHDEQYF. The chain combines TRBV6-6 with TRBJ2-7; 9 positions match TRBD1. Trimming cost V 7 bases and J 5 bases; bases outside gene matches: 3. In germline, CDR1 is MNHNY, CDR2 SVGAGI (reference sequence). The CDR3 totals 12 residues.

This sequence joins TRBV11-3 and TRBJ2-2; TRBD2 aligns across 9 bases. Germline CDR1 and CDR2: SGHNT and YENEEA. This CDR3 contains 16 residues. Trimming at V came to 5 bases and at J to 0 bases, leaving 4 bases not matched to a gene. The CDR3 is CASSQGLAPNTGELFF. The CDR3 nucleotides read TGTGCCAGCAGCCAGGGACTAGCCCCGAACACCGGGGAGCTGTTTTTT.

The rearrangement joins TRBV5-5 to TRBJ2-5; tentative D call: TRBD2 (5 bases). Germline CDR1 reads SGHKS; CDR2 reads YYEKEE (reference sequence). The CDR3 consists of 14 residues. The V and J ends lost 1 base and 4 bases respectively, with 11 bases between them. CDR3 nucleotide sequence: TGTGCCAGCAGCTTGTCGGGGTTGGGAGAGACCCAGTACTTC. This translates into CASSLSGLGETQYF. The entire variable domain, with the rest obtained from reference TRBV5-5 and TRBJ2-5, is as follows: DAGVTQSPTHLIKTRGQQVTLRCSPISGHKSVSWYQQVLGQGPQFIFQYYEKEERGRGNFPDRFSARQFPNYSSELNVNALLLGDSALYLCASSLSGLGETQYFGPGTRLLVL.

The CDR3 bases are TGTGCCAGCTCCTTCCTCAGGGATTCTAACTATGGCTACACCTTC. Its protein is CASSFLRDSNYGYTF. The chain joins TRBV18 to TRBJ1-2; a possible D gene is TRBD1 (5 bases). The CDR3 covers 15 residues. The V and J ends lost 6 bases and 0 bases respectively, with 14 bases between them. From germline, CDR1 is KGHSH and CDR2 LQKENI.

The chain has TRBV18 and TRBJ2-5; 8 nucleotides align to TRBD1. The CDR3 covers 15 residues. J lost 5 bases, V lost 3 bases, and 8 bases had no gene match. Germline assignment: CDR1 KGHSH and CDR2 LQKENI. Here the CDR3 reads CASSPGTGEGETQYF. The CDR3 nucleotides read TGTGCCAGCTCACCGGGGACAGGCGAGGGGGAGACCCAGTACTTC.

The chain employs TRBV6-5 and TRBJ1-2; possible D gene TRBD1, 5 bases. The CDR3 consists of 14 residues. Per the germline V gene, CDR1 is MNHEY and CDR2 is SVGAGI. Trimming left V 4 bases short and J 3 bases short, with 12 bases between. The CDR3 nucleotides read TGTGCCAGCAGTTCAACGGGACGGTACTATGGCTACACCTTC. Translating it yields CASSSTGRYYGYTF.

The V and J genes are TRBV11-2 and TRBJ2-7; possibly TRBD1 or TRBD2 for D (5 bases each). Germline assignment: CDR1 SGHAT and CDR2 FQNNGV. This CDR3 is built from 12 residues. V lost 6 bases and J lost 4, with 10 bases in between. The CDR3 here is CASRAAGYEQYF. Here the CDR3 DNA reads TGTGCCAGCAGAGCGGCAGGGTACGAGCAGTACTTC. The entire variable domain, with the rest obtained from reference TRBV11-2 and TRBJ2-7, is as follows: EAGVAQSPRYKIIEKRQSVAFWCNPISGHATLYWYQQILGQGPKLLIQFQNNGVVDDSQLPKDRFSAERLKGVDSTLKIQPAKLEDSAVYLCASRAAGYEQYFGPGTRLTVT.